This entry lists 29 T cell receptor beta chains sequenced from one sample in a study of T cell changes during pregnancy in multiple sclerosis. Repertoires were generated with immunoSEQ multiplex PCR, while TCRdb's copy carries only in-frame clones and drops some. Among about 28,000 clones listed, roughly nine tenths were seen once. The starting material was CD4+ T cells from peripheral blood mononuclear cells, obtained in the second trimester of pregnancy. The receptors were gathered from a female donor with multiple sclerosis, enrolled in a pregnancy study.

The CDR3 sequence: CASRRLTGKEYGYTF. In DNA form, the CDR3 reads TGTGCCAGCAGACGACTGACAGGGAAGGAGTATGGCTACACCTTC. The chain links TRBV5-8 to TRBJ1-2; 7 bases match TRBD1. This CDR3 region has 15 residues. CDR1 is SGHTS, CDR2 YDEGEE, per germline. J gave up 5 bases and V 5 bases, and 12 bases lay outside the gene matches.

This clone showed up just once. The chain links TRBV28 to TRBJ2-3, with D hard to call. V was shortened by 4 bases and J by 2 bases, with 19 bases between the two germline ends. The CDR3 length is 17 residues. Per germline, CDR1 MDHEN and CDR2 SYDVKM. Written as DNA, the CDR3 is TGTGCCAGCAGTTCCCTCAGACTCGAGTTGATCACAGATACGCAGTATTTT. Its protein product is CASSSLRLELITDTQYF. Variable domain in full (rest from reference TRBV28 and TRBJ2-3): DVKVTQSSRYLVKRTGEKVFLECVQDMDHENMFWYRQDPGLGLRLIYFSYDVKMKEKGDIPEGYSVSREKKERFSLILESASTNQTSMYLCASSSLRLELITDTQYFGPGTRLTVL.

V is TRBV29-1 and J is TRBJ2-3, with 8 bases aligning to TRBD1. CDR3 size: 15 residues. Per the germline V gene, CDR1 is SQVTM and CDR2 is ANQGSEA. V gave up 4 bases and J gave up 3 bases; unmatched junction bases: 9. The CDR3 DNA is TGCAGCGTTGGACGACAGGGGATTCAAACAGATACGCAGTATTTT. Amino acid sequence: CSVGRQGIQTDTQYF.

The rearrangement links TRBV7-2 to TRBJ2-7; D is perhaps TRBD2 (6 bases). Germline V CDR1 and CDR2: SGHTA, FQGNSA. V lost 6 bases, J lost 5 bases, and 26 bases lay in between. The CDR3 length is 17 residues. CDR3 nucleotides: TGTGCCAGCAGTAGTATCGGCGGGACCGCCTCTTGGGACGAGCAGTACTTC. Amino acids: CASSSIGGTASWDEQYF.

By proportion, this clone is medium-sized (0.01 to 0.1%). The chain has TRBV11-1 and TRBJ1-2; TRBD1 matches at 10 bases. The germline V gene has CDR1 SGHAT and CDR2 FQDESV (reference sequence). The CDR3 runs 14 residues. Trimming took 5 bases from V and 8 from J; bases not matched to a gene: 8. CDR3 sequence: CASSANRDRGGYTF. As DNA, the CDR3 is TGTGCCAGCAGCGCCAACCGGGACAGGGGAGGCTACACCTTC.

The J gene is TRBJ1-1, the V gene TRBV27; a possible D gene is TRBD1 (6 bases). From germline, CDR1 is MNHEY and CDR2 SMNVEV (reference sequence). CDR3 length: 17 residues. Trimming left V 7 bases short and J 0 bases short, with 21 bases between. This chain's CDR3 is CASTEDRPSVMNTEAFF. The CDR3 DNA reads as TGTGCCAGCACCGAAGACAGGCCAAGTGTCATGAACACTGAAGCTTTCTTT.

CDR3 residues: CASRWDRLEQYF. The CDR3 region has the DNA TGCGCCAGCAGATGGGACAGACTCGAGCAGTACTTC. The chain recombines TRBV5-1 with TRBJ2-7; 7 bases match TRBD1. Germline CDR1 is SGHRS and CDR2 is YFSETQ. The J segment lost 6 bases and the V segment lost 5 bases, leaving 5 bases of the junction unmatched. The length of the CDR3 is 12 residues.

J is TRBJ2-1 and V is TRBV2, with 12 bases aligning to TRBD1. The CDR3 is made up of 16 amino acids. V lost 4 bases to trimming and J lost 2 bases; unmatched junction nucleotides: 3. Germline V gene sequence: CDR1 SNHLY, CDR2 FYNNEI. CDR3 bases: TGTGCCAGCAGTGGTAGGGACAGGGGGCCCTACAATGAGCAGTTCTTC. Translated: CASSGRDRGPYNEQFF.

The V and J genes are TRBV6-7 and TRBJ2-3, with TRBD2 matching 11 bases. TRBV6-7 qualifies as an ORF whose function is uncertain. V lost 5 bases to trimming and J lost 1 base; unmatched junction nucleotides: 2. The CDR3 extends over 15 amino acids. The CDR3, as DNA: TGTGCCAGCAGTAAGACTAGCGGGGGCACAGATACGCAGTATTTT. Encoded protein: CASSKTSGGTDTQYF.

The V and J genes are TRBV2 and TRBJ2-3, with D possibly being TRBD1 (5 bases). The germline CDR1 and CDR2 sequences are SNHLY and FYNNEI. CDR3 size: 17 residues. V dropped 6 bases and J dropped 2 bases, with 21 bases sitting between them. CDR3 region: CASSLSWQGRYTDTQYF. The DNA of the CDR3 is TGTGCCAGCAGCCTTAGCTGGCAGGGTCGGTACACAGATACGCAGTATTTT.

The chain carries TRBV5-5 and TRBJ1-3, with D possibly being TRBD1 (6 bases). The V end was cut by 2 bases, the J end by 7 bases, with 19 bases between. Germline V CDR1 and CDR2: SGHKS, YYEKEE (reference sequence). The CDR3 extends over 16 amino acids. Here the CDR3 reads CASSFGGGPQENTIYF. In DNA form, the CDR3 reads TGTGCCAGCAGCTTTGGGGGCGGACCCCAGGAGAACACCATATATTTT.

The chain has TRBV2 and TRBJ2-7, with TRBD1 as a possible D gene (7 bases). V shed 6 bases and J shed 2 bases, with 14 bases lying between them. Germline loops: CDR1 SNHLY, CDR2 FYNNEI. The length of the CDR3 is 14 residues. In DNA, the CDR3 is TGTGCCAGCAGCGGCGGGGACAGCCCCTACGAGCAGTACTTC. Protein sequence: CASSGGDSPYEQYF.

The chain recombines TRBV6-6 with TRBJ2-2; 7 bases line up with TRBD2. The V segment lost 0 bases and the J segment 3 bases; nucleotides outside the gene matches: 1. This CDR3 spans 15 amino acids. Per germline, CDR1 MNHNY and CDR2 SVGAGI (reference sequence). This CDR3 reads CASSYSGGYTGELFF. The CDR3 coding sequence is TGTGCCAGCAGTTACTCGGGAGGGTACACCGGGGAGCTGTTTTTT.

This clone was counted once. The chain couples TRBV5-1 to TRBJ2-2; D gene uncertain. Germline V gene sequence: CDR1 SGHRS, CDR2 YFSETQ. The CDR3 contains 13 residues. Trimming left V 0 bases short and J 7 bases short, with 7 bases between. CDR3 in DNA: TGCGCCAGCAGCTTGGGTTCCTTCGGGGAGCTGTTTTTT. Protein: CASSLGSFGELFF.

This clone was observed once. The chain is built from TRBV5-1 and TRBJ2-3; possibly TRBD2 for D (6 bases). This CDR3 is 14 amino acids long. The V end lost 7 bases, the J end lost 0 bases, and 12 bases lay between the germline ends. Germline CDR1 SGHRS, CDR2 YFSETQ. CDR3 residues: CASAPGTSTDTQYF. CDR3 coding DNA: TGCGCCAGCGCCCCGGGGACTAGCACAGATACGCAGTATTTT. The whole variable domain, filled in from reference TRBV5-1 and TRBJ2-3, reads KAGVTQTPRYLIKTRGQQVTLSCSPISGHRSVSWYQQTPGQGLQFLFEYFSETQRNKGNFPGRFSGRQFSNSRSEMNVSTLELGDSALYLCASAPGTSTDTQYFGPGTRLTVL.

V is TRBV9 and J is TRBJ2-3, with a weak D call TRBD2 (5 bases). This CDR3 has 18 amino acids. Germline V gene sequence: CDR1 SGDLS, CDR2 YYNGEE. Trimming stripped 0 bases from V and 4 bases from J, with 21 bases between. In DNA form, the CDR3 reads TGTGCCAGCAGCGTAGCCTCCCGCCCCGGGGTTGTGTCAGATACGCAGTATTTT. Its translation is CASSVASRPGVVSDTQYF. The full variable domain, completed using reference TRBV9 and TRBJ2-3, is DSGVTQTPKHLITATGQRVTLRCSPRSGDLSVYWYQQSLDQGLQFLIQYYNGEERAKGNILERFSAQQFPDLHSELNLSSLELGDSALYFCASSVASRPGVVSDTQYFGPGTRLTVL.

The V gene is TRBV5-8, the J gene TRBJ1-4; D ambiguous. In germline, CDR1 is SGHTS, CDR2 YDEGEE. The CDR3 is 15 residues long. V lost 0 bases, J lost 5 bases, and 11 bases lay in between. In DNA form, the CDR3 reads TGTGCCAGCAGCTTGGGGGCGCGCTGGAATGAAAAACTGTTTTTT. This codes for CASSLGARWNEKLFF.

This chain uses TRBV29-1 with TRBJ1-2, with 8 bases fitting TRBD1. V lost 5 bases to trimming and J lost 6 bases; unmatched junction nucleotides: 2. The CDR3 runs 11 residues. Germline values: CDR1 SQVTM, CDR2 ANQGSEA. The CDR3 loop reads CSVYRGNGYTF. CDR3 DNA: TGCAGCGTTTACAGGGGGAATGGCTACACCTTC. The full variable domain, rest sourced from reference TRBV29-1 and TRBJ1-2, is SAVISQKPSRDICQRGTSLTIQCQVDSQVTMMFWYRQQPGQSLTLIATANQGSEATYESGFVIDKFPISRPNLTFSTLTVSNMSPEDSSIYLCSVYRGNGYTFGSGTRLTVV.

The V and J genes are TRBV5-1 and TRBJ2-7; a weak D match, TRBD2 (6 bases). This CDR3 is built from 16 residues. Germline lookup yields CDR1 SGHRS and CDR2 YFSETQ. Trimming stripped 4 bases from V and 3 bases from J, with 20 bases between. The CDR3 bases are TGCGCCAGCAGCGTCGGGAGCAGGGCATTTCTCTACGAGCAGTACTTC. Protein sequence: CASSVGSRAFLYEQYF.

V usage is TRBV7-6 and J usage is TRBJ1-5; 7 bases fit TRBD1. The CDR3 is made up of 14 amino acids. Trimming at V came to 5 bases and at J to 8 bases, leaving 9 bases not matched to a gene. CDR1 and CDR2 (germline): SGHVS, FNYEAQ. The CDR3 sequence: CASSDTGDGKPQHF. DNA for the CDR3: TGTGCCAGCAGCGACACAGGGGACGGGAAGCCCCAGCATTTT. The whole variable domain, remainder taken from reference TRBV7-6 and TRBJ1-5, is GAGVSQSPRYKVTKRGQDVALRCDPISGHVSLYWYRQALGQGPEFLTYFNYEAQQDKSGLPNDRFSAERPEGSISTLTIQRTEQRDSAMYRCASSDTGDGKPQHFGDGTRLSIL.

The chain links TRBV5-1 to TRBJ1-3, with a tentative D call TRBD1 (5 bases). Trimming took off 4 bases at V and 0 bases at J, with 5 bases between the two ends. The CDR3 runs to 13 residues. The germline CDR1 and CDR2 sequences are SGHRS and YFSETQ. The CDR3 DNA reads TGCGCCAGCAGCGACAGCTCTGGAAACACCATATATTTT. Its translation is CASSDSSGNTIYF.

This chain links TRBV6-4 with TRBJ1-6; 9 bases map to TRBD1. The germline CDR1 and CDR2 sequences are MRHNA and SNTAGT. CDR3 length: 14 residues. J gave up 6 bases and V 5 bases, and 2 bases lay outside the gene matches. The CDR3 protein is CASSRDRANSPLHF. The CDR3 nucleotides are TGTGCCAGCAGTCGGGACAGGGCTAATTCACCCCTCCACTTT.

The rearrangement uses TRBV28 and TRBJ2-3, with 8 positions matching TRBD2. The germline V gene has CDR1 MDHEN and CDR2 SYDVKM. The CDR3 loop spans 15 amino acids. Trimming cost V 5 bases and J 3 bases; bases outside gene matches: 7. CDR3 in DNA: TGTGCCAGCAGTCCCGCGGGGGGTGGGACAGATACGCAGTATTTT. Translated, it gives CASSPAGGGTDTQYF.

The rearrangement joins TRBV6-5 to TRBJ2-7; TRBD1 matches at 8 bases. Germline V gene sequence: CDR1 MNHEY, CDR2 SVGAGI. The CDR3 sequence is 15 residues long. V was pared by 6 bases and J by 2 bases, with 9 bases of the junction left unmatched. The chain's CDR3 is CASRRTGQDPYEQYF. As DNA, the CDR3 is TGTGCCAGCAGACGGACAGGGCAAGACCCCTACGAGCAGTACTTC.

The gene calls are TRBV7-2 and TRBJ1-3; no definite D call. Germline V gene sequence: CDR1 SGHTA, CDR2 FQGNSA. Trimming shortened V by 2 bases and J by 1 base, and 3 bases separated the two germline ends. This CDR3 contains 13 residues. CDR3 in amino acids: CASSLISGNTIYF. The CDR3 DNA sequence: TGTGCCAGCAGCTTAATATCTGGAAACACCATATATTTT.

The CDR3 protein is CASSQGLAGVPIYTQYF. For the CDR3, the DNA is TGTGCCAGCAGCCAGGGACTAGCGGGGGTACCCATTTATACGCAGTATTTT. The chain recombines TRBV11-2 with TRBJ2-3; the match to TRBD2 covers 14 bases. From germline, CDR1 is SGHAT and CDR2 FQNNGV. Unmatched junction bases numbered 11, after V lost 5 bases and J lost 7 bases. This CDR3 region has 17 residues.

This chain links TRBV29-1 with TRBJ2-5, with D possibly being TRBD1 (5 bases). The CDR3 loop spans 12 amino acids. CDR1 is SQVTM, CDR2 ANQGSEA, per germline. V dropped 4 bases and J dropped 5 bases, with 11 bases sitting between them. Here the CDR3 DNA reads TGCAGCGTTGTAAGGGGATCGGAGACCCAGTACTTC. Protein: CSVVRGSETQYF.

This clone was detected a few times. V gene TRBV6-6 combines with J gene TRBJ1-6; the D gene is possibly TRBD1 (5 bases). Trimming took 7 bases from V and 6 from J, leaving 10 bases between them. The germline CDR1 and CDR2 sequences are MNHNY and SVGAGI (reference sequence). This CDR3 is 13 amino acids long. The CDR3 DNA follows: TGTGCCAGCACCGGACAAGTTAATTCACCCCTCCACTTT. Translation: CASTGQVNSPLHF.

The genes are TRBV21-1 and TRBJ2-7; whether TRBD1, the table's D call, matches the DNA was not checked. TRBV21-1 is given as a pseudogene. CDR3 length: 14 residues. Here the CDR3 DNA reads TGTGCCAGCAGCAGATCTTACAGGGGGCACGAGCAGTACTTC. It encodes CASSRSYRGHEQYF.